The clone carrying this TCR beta chain was recorded many times. Other DNA sequences of this sample code for an identical CDR3. Using immunoSEQ multiplex PCR, the repertoire was profiled, and TCRdb retains in-frame clones only, with some absent. The data show over a million clones, approximately 78% seen once. J lost 4 bases, V lost 6 bases, and 6 bases had no gene match. This CDR3 region has 15 residues. The germline V gene encodes CDR1 SNHLY and CDR2 FYNNEI. The data originate from a study of shared clonotypes between healthy human individuals. The receptor was derived from a man aged 18 to 35 in good health. Some clones in this sample may be carry-over from other donors' samples. The rearrangement uses TRBV2 and TRBJ1-2, with 12 bases matching TRBD1. Sequences were obtained from memory CD4+ T cells from PBMCs. The sample's subset: CD45RA-negative fraction. The CDR3 bases are TGTGCCAGCAGGCGGGACAGGGGGCTCATCTATGGCTACACCTTC. Translated: CASRRDRGLIYGYTF. Supplemented by reference TRBV2 and TRBJ1-2, the full variable domain reads EPEVTQTPSHQVTQMGQEVILRCVPISNHLYFYWYRQILGQKVEFLVSFYNNEISEKSEIFDDQFSVERPDGSNFTLKIRSTKLEDSAMYFCASRRDRGLIYGYTFGSGTRLTVV.